Presented here are 15 T cell receptor beta chains from one specimen sequenced in a study of blood T cells in healthy people across ages. Alongside a J-beta primer mix, a sample-barcoded 5' primer served in a second PCR lasting about 7 to 12 cycles. TCRdb passed the 5' RACE reads through MiXCR, listing each CDR3 protein once. In the table there are about 1.8 million distinct CDR3 sequences, about 50% of which are singletons. Sequencing input: blood. These receptors originate from a woman between 40 and 50 years old in good health.

The chain uses TRBV12-3 or TRBV12-4 and TRBJ2-5; 7 nucleotides align to TRBD1. The J call may be faulty, since TRBJ2-7 better matches the DNA end. The CDR3 has 14 amino acids. CDR3 DNA sequence: TGTGCCAGCAGTTTTAGACAGGGATACTCCGAGCAGTACTTC. It specifies CASSFRQGYSEQYF.

The V and J genes are TRBV15 and TRBJ2-7, with a weak D call TRBD2 (6 bases). V gave up 3 bases and J gave up 5 bases, with 11 bases separating them. This CDR3 has 13 amino acids. Germline CDR1 reads LNHNV; CDR2 reads YYDKDF (reference sequence). CDR3 loop: CATSSGERDEQYF. Written as DNA, the CDR3 is TGTGCCACCAGCAGCGGAGAGCGGGACGAGCAGTACTTC.

The chain couples TRBV20-1 to TRBJ2-7; possibly TRBD2 for D (5 bases). The V gene's germline CDR1 is DFQATT and CDR2 SNEGSKA (reference sequence). Trimming took off 8 bases at V and 1 base at J, with 15 bases between the two ends. The CDR3 runs 13 residues. CDR3 region: CSSRGPASYEQYF. The CDR3 nucleotides are TGCAGTTCGAGAGGGCCTGCATCCTACGAGCAGTACTTC.

The CDR3 sequence: CASSLAPGGTLMNTEAFF. The CDR3 DNA reads as TGCGCCAGCAGCTTGGCTCCAGGGGGGACCTTGATGAACACTGAAGCTTTCTTT. V usage is TRBV5-1 and J usage is TRBJ1-1; 7 nucleotides align to TRBD1. V lost 0 bases and J lost 0; bases outside the gene matches: 11. This CDR3 region has 18 residues. Germline V CDR1 and CDR2: SGHRS, YFSETQ. Using reference TRBV5-1 and TRBJ1-1 for the parts outside the CDR3, the full variable domain is KAGVTQTPRYLIKTRGQQVTLSCSPISGHRSVSWYQQTPGQGLQFLFEYFSETQRNKGNFPGRFSGRQFSNSRSEMNVSTLELGDSALYLCASSLAPGGTLMNTEAFFGQGTRLTVV.

This clonotype was counted many times. The chain employs TRBV20-1 and TRBJ2-5; 9 bases are a match to TRBD1. The germline gives CDR1 DFQATT, CDR2 SNEGSKA (reference sequence). CDR3 length: 16 amino acids. The J segment lost 5 bases and the V segment lost 1 base, leaving 11 bases of the junction unmatched. As DNA, the CDR3 is TGCAGTGCTAGAGCGGTTAAGGGACAGGGCCTCGAGACCCAGTACTTC. This sequence encodes CSARAVKGQGLETQYF.

The chain employs TRBV6-2 or TRBV6-3 and TRBJ2-6, with TRBD1 matching 9 bases. The CDR3 runs to 18 residues. The germline gives CDR1 MNHEY, CDR2 SVGEGT. V gave up 5 bases and J gave up 2 bases; unmatched junction bases: 10. CDR3 in DNA: TGTGCCAGCAGTCCATTACCGACAGGGGGTACTGGGGCCAACGTCCTGACTTTC. Protein product: CASSPLPTGGTGANVLTF.

The V call is TRBV5-1, the J call TRBJ2-1; 7 bases are shared with TRBD2. The CDR3 is 16 amino acids. Germline trimming cut 3 bases from V and 5 bases from J; bases unmatched to any gene: 11. Germline values: CDR1 SGHRS, CDR2 YFSETQ. The CDR3 spells CASSSRSGETNNEQFF. As DNA, the CDR3 is TGCGCCAGCAGCTCGAGAAGCGGGGAAACCAACAATGAGCAGTTCTTC.

J is TRBJ1-5 and V is TRBV20-1; 7 nucleotides align to TRBD1. The CDR3 spans 14 residues. The V gene's germline CDR1 is DFQATT and CDR2 SNEGSKA (reference sequence). The V segment lost 6 bases and the J segment 4 bases; nucleotides outside the gene matches: 9. CDR3 DNA sequence: TGCAGTGCGGAGCCGACAGGGAAGAATCAGCCCCAGCATTTT. The encoded protein is CSAEPTGKNQPQHF.

J is TRBJ1-2 and V is TRBV6-2 or TRBV6-3; perhaps TRBD1 as D (5 bases). Germline CDR1 MNHEY, CDR2 SVGEGT. The ends were cut back, 3 bases at V and 8 bases at J, with 10 bases in the middle. The CDR3 contains 12 residues. The CDR3 region is CASSYNRLGYTF. CDR3 in DNA: TGTGCCAGCAGTTATAACAGGCTCGGCTACACCTTC.

The J gene is TRBJ2-3, the V gene TRBV7-8, with D unclear. Trimming took 2 bases from V and 6 from J, leaving 15 bases between them. This CDR3 comprises 15 residues. Germline CDR1 is SGHVS and CDR2 is FQNEAQ. CDR3 protein: CASSLRPGGQDTQYF. The CDR3 DNA reads TGTGCCAGCAGCTTAAGACCAGGCGGTCAGGATACGCAGTATTTT.

In its sample, this clonotype was seen a few times. The rearrangement links TRBV7-2 to TRBJ2-5; D gene ambiguous. V dropped 0 bases and J dropped 5 bases, with 13 bases sitting between them. The germline gives CDR1 SGHTA, CDR2 FQGNSA. The CDR3 covers 15 residues. The CDR3 DNA is TGTGCCAGCAGCTTAGCCCCGTTCGTAGGGGAGACCCAGTACTTC. Translated: CASSLAPFVGETQYF.

The rearrangement uses TRBV20-1 and TRBJ1-1; TRBD1 aligns across 7 bases. This CDR3 is 15 amino acids long. The V gene's germline CDR1 is DFQATT and CDR2 SNEGSKA (reference sequence). CDR3 DNA sequence: TGCAGCGGAAAGTTGGCCGGGACAGTTAACACTGAAGCTTTCTTT. Translating gives CSGKLAGTVNTEAFF.

The V gene is TRBV12-3 or TRBV12-4, the J gene TRBJ2-4; maybe TRBD1 (6 bases). V was shortened by 7 bases and J by 1 base, with 17 bases between the two germline ends. This CDR3 spans 16 amino acids. DNA for the CDR3: TGTGCCAGCACCCTCGGGACAATGGGGGCCAAAAACATTCAGTACTTC. Protein: CASTLGTMGAKNIQYF.

This clonotype was observed a handful of times. CDR3 residues: CASSRSLVINEQFF. For the CDR3, the DNA is TGTGCCAGCAGCCGCTCCTTAGTAATCAATGAGCAGTTCTTC. This sequence joins TRBV27 and TRBJ2-1; no firm D call. V was clipped by 6 bases and J by 6 bases, with 15 bases between them. Germline V gene sequence: CDR1 MNHEY, CDR2 SMNVEV (reference sequence). The CDR3 is made up of 14 amino acids.

The chain couples TRBV27 to TRBJ2-5; 7 positions agree with TRBD1. J was trimmed by 2 bases and V by 6 bases; bases with no gene match: 12. This CDR3 region has 16 residues. Germline V CDR1 and CDR2: MNHEY, SMNVEV (reference sequence). CDR3 bases: TGTGCCAGCAGCCCCCGACCGCCAGGGGGACAAGAGACCCAGTACTTC. The encoded protein is CASSPRPPGGQETQYF.